The rows below give T cell receptor beta chains drawn from one sample of a study of cytomegalovirus exposure and HLA in healthy donors. Produced via immunoSEQ multiplex PCR; TCRdb's table is partial and in-frame only. The sample has over 75,000 clones. Material: PBMCs. These TCRs come from a girl under 18 in good health and CMV-seropositive. Both conserved end residues are part of each CDR3. A D gene is named only where the DNA matches it firmly.

V	D	J	length	DNA	CDR3
TRBV18	.	TRBJ2-1	15	TGTGCCAGCTCACCAGGAGGGGCAGCGATGAATGAGCAGTTCTTC	CASSPGGAAMNEQFF
TRBV9	TRBD1	TRBJ1-2	18	TGTGCCAGCAGCCCTCGTCCCGGGACAGGGTCGGGGTACTATGGCTACACCTTC	CASSPRPGTGSGYYGYTF
TRBV9	.	TRBJ2-1	11	TGTGCCAGCGGTGTACTAAATGAGCAGTTCTTC	CASGVLNEQFF
TRBV14	TRBD1	TRBJ1-5	14	TGTGCCAGCAGCCTAACAGGGGACAATCAGCCCCAGCATTTT	CASSLTGDNQPQHF
TRBV27	.	TRBJ2-7	11	TGTGCCAGCAGTTCCTACTACGAGCAGTACTTC	CASSSYYEQYF
TRBV9	TRBD2	TRBJ2-2	18	TGTGCCAGCAGCGTAGCCCTCGGGGCGGGGGGGCACACCGGGGAGCTGTTTTTT	CASSVALGAGGHTGELFF
TRBV11-2	.	TRBJ1-1	12	TGTGCCAGCAGCTTAGAATATACTGAAGCTTTCTTT	CASSLEYTEAFF
TRBV5-4	.	TRBJ1-2	13	TGTGCCAGCAGCTTGGGGGAGGACTATGGCTACACCTTC	CASSLGEDYGYTF
TRBV6-5	TRBD1	TRBJ1-4	13	TGTGCCAGCACCGCCCGGGACAGGGAAAAACTGTTTTTT	CASTARDREKLFF
TRBV29-1	TRBD1	TRBJ1-1	12	TGCAGCGTGCAGGGGGCGGGCGCTGAAGCTTTCTTT	CSVQGAGAEAFF
TRBV5-1	.	TRBJ2-2	15	TGCGCCAGCAGCTTAGGAGGGGTGAACACCGGGGAGCTGTTTTTT	CASSLGGVNTGELFF
TRBV2	.	TRBJ1-5	15	TGTGCCAGCAGAGACGGTGGGGCCTTCAATCAGCCCCAGCATTTT	CASRDGGAFNQPQHF